This TCR beta chain was obtained from a study of Graves' ophthalmopathy and Graves' hyperthyroidism (dated by TCRdb to 2017 to 2018). Notes on the research overall: Peripheral blood was collected before any treatment was given, at the time of initial diagnosis. The study used signatures of the TCR beta repertoire to tell Graves' ophthalmopathy apart from Graves' hyperthyroidism and to predict which patients would progress to ophthalmopathy. In total, around 130 blood samples were TCR-sequenced: fewer than 50 ophthalmopathy, 80 or so hyperthyroidism and approximately 17 hyperthyroidism-to-ophthalmopathy patients. To explore V-J signatures distinguishing ophthalmopathy from hyperthyroidism, a discovery set of around 100 patients (fewer than 45 ophthalmopathy, over 55 stable hyperthyroidism) was enrolled. For independent validation, a separate cohort was made up of 18 hyperthyroidism patients plus 17 patients who later progressed from hyperthyroidism to ophthalmopathy. In over 5 hyperthyroidism patients, the T-cell repertoire of thyroid tissue was compared with the T-cell repertoire of blood. After sampling, hyperthyroidism patients received methimazole starting at 30 mg daily, and ophthalmopathy patients received high-dose intravenous methylprednisolone. The approximately 100 discovery patients were divided at random into training and test sets in a 7:3 ratio. The paper as a whole reports these results and caveats: Most expanded thyroid clonotypes with frequency above 0.001 were also detected in blood, suggesting blood repertoires may reflect the thyroid immune response. Sample size was not statistically predetermined, and group allocation was not concealed from the investigators. In cross-validation, the 13-signature model distinguished ophthalmopathy from stable hyperthyroidism with about 90% sensitivity and 81.08% specificity, while in the test set the corresponding values were about 79% and 69%. In validation, the model predicted ophthalmopathy progression with less than 71% sensitivity and about 73% specificity; about a dozen predicted patients were CT-confirmed with GO in a median of around 6 months.

This clonotype was observed at least ten times. Its specific antigen is unknown. There are no base qualities to consult, and no much larger clone falls within one base. Patients with ophthalmopathy had moderately to severely active disease, with a Clinical Activity Score of 3 or more, a NOSPECS grade of 4 or more, and a disease duration of less than 3 months. Patients were excluded if they had other autoimmune diseases, uncontrolled infections, pregnancy or lactation. Diagnosis was based on clinical symptoms, serum thyroxine, TRAb, thyroid ultrasound and orbital computed tomography. PBMCs were isolated from about 9 ml of fresh peripheral blood by Ficoll-Paque density gradient centrifugation. Trizol reagent was used to extract the total RNA, and its quality was then checked on an Agilent 2100 Bioanalyzer. For repertoire sequencing, the TCR beta CDR3 regions were amplified from RNA transcripts. HTBI primers and the Qiagen OneStep RT-PCR kit were used in a first-round RT-PCR, which was followed by a second-round multiplex PCR, size selection and purification. Libraries were sequenced on an Illumina HiSeq2000 using paired-end 100 bp reads. The paper's processing steps were these. Reads were processed with SOAPnuke, discarding reads with adapters, uncalled bases, mean Phred below 15, or no exact constant-primer or identifier match. High-quality paired reads were merged with COPE v1.2.5. Clonotypes were defined as unique nucleotide sequences and were aligned to IMGT TRB V, D and J references using MiTCR v1.1. The analysis was limited to V-J combinations with a frequency above 0.0001, which together covered 99% to 99.2% of repertoires. A TCR clonal expansion and chaos score per V-J combination was defined as the ratio of F50 clonal expansion to chaos observed in the TCRdist matrix. Welch's t-statistics and random forest were used to reduce the features to about 12 V-J combinations, which were then used as input to a naive Bayes classifier. Thyroid-blood repertoire similarity was quantified with the Morisita-Horn index. TCRdb passed the public sequencing reads through fastp at Q25 and MiXCR, retaining productive beta sequences. Identical CDR3 proteins give one entry, which carries the most common genes and DNA. It is TCRdb's table, rather than the study itself, that gives the V and J calls and clone size. Recorded for this sample are about 400,000 distinct CDR3 sequences; approximately 20% of them occurred a single time. Of the sample, 1.6% is held by the ten largest clones.

Reading from cysteine to phenylalanine, the CDR3 counts 16 amino acids. Only the CDR3 portion is preserved as DNA: 48 bases, with reading frame beginning at the first base. The germline V gene supplies CDR1 SGHTA and CDR2 FQGNSA. Trimming takes 1 base off V and 4 bases off J; junction bases not matched to a gene: 3. The sequenced material came from peripheral blood. The chain joins TRBV7-2 to TRBJ2-7, with 14 junctional bases fitting TRBD2. The clonotype was recovered from a woman aged 18-35 years with Graves' ophthalmopathy. Donor details come from another sample of the same person, matched by shared clones. This receptor has the CDR3 CASSLVGTSGSYEQYF. The bases are TGTGCCAGCAGCTTAGTAGGGACTAGCGGGAGTTACGAGCAGTACTTC.